One and the same sample provided the 29 T cell receptor beta chains below, sequenced in a study of blood T cell repertoires in COVID-19. Method: immunoSEQ multiplex PCR; TCRdb's copy keeps in-frame clones and lacks some. The sample holds some 150,000 clones, around four fifths seen once. The sample comprised PBMCs or T cells enriched from blood (not recorded which). The source of these receptors is a woman aged 45-60 years in a cohort exposed to, infected with or recovered from COVID-19 (not recorded which).

This chain uses TRBV2 with TRBJ1-5; D uncertain. The ends were cut back, 5 bases at V and 7 bases at J, with 12 bases in the middle. Germline assignment: CDR1 SNHLY and CDR2 FYNNEI. This CDR3 region has 13 residues. Here the CDR3 reads CASSLTRRQPQHF. The CDR3 DNA reads as TGTGCCAGCAGTCTGACGAGGCGGCAGCCCCAGCATTTT.

The chain is built from TRBV7-8 and TRBJ2-3, with 11 positions matching TRBD2. The CDR3 extends over 17 amino acids. J lost 8 bases, V lost 0 bases, and 10 bases had no gene match. Germline CDR1 and CDR2: SGHVS and FQNEAQ. The CDR3 loop reads CASSLASGGAKSSTQYF. As DNA, the CDR3 is TGTGCCAGCAGCTTAGCTAGCGGGGGGGCCAAATCCAGTACGCAGTATTTT. Drawing the rest from reference TRBV7-8 and TRBJ2-3, the complete variable domain is GAGVSQSPRYKVAKRGQDVALRCDPISGHVSLFWYQQALGQGPEFLTYFQNEAQLDKSGLPSDRFFAERPEGSVSTLKIQRTQQEDSAVYLCASSLASGGAKSSTQYFGPGTRLTVL.

V usage is TRBV27 and J usage is TRBJ2-1; TRBD1 agrees at 12 bases. Germline lookup yields CDR1 MNHEY and CDR2 SMNVEV (reference sequence). With 2 bases clipped from V and 9 bases from J, the junction kept 8 bases outside the gene matches. This CDR3 is built from 16 residues. CDR3 nucleotides: TGTGCCAGCAGTTTACAAGGGACAGGGGGCTTTCGTGAGCAGTTCTTC. Translation: CASSLQGTGGFREQFF.

This chain uses TRBV28 with TRBJ2-3; D possibly corresponds to TRBD2 (6 bases). Germline V CDR1 and CDR2: MDHEN, SYDVKM. V lost 3 bases, J lost 2 bases, and 18 bases lay in between. The CDR3 is 17 residues long. CDR3 region: CASSFGGAGSSTDTQYF. The CDR3 DNA reads TGTGCCAGCAGTTTTGGAGGGGCCGGGAGTTCCACAGATACGCAGTATTTT.

V usage is TRBV19 and J usage is TRBJ1-5; a weak D match, TRBD1 (6 bases). CDR3 length: 12 residues. Germline values: CDR1 LNHDA, CDR2 SQIVND (reference sequence). V was shortened by 5 bases and J by 5 bases, with 7 bases between the two germline ends. Here the CDR3 reads CASSYRDQPQHF. The CDR3 DNA reads TGTGCCAGTAGTTACAGGGATCAGCCCCAGCATTTT.

There are a few counts of this clone. The rearrangement joins TRBV7-8 to TRBJ2-7; D remains ambiguous. The germline V gene has CDR1 SGHVS and CDR2 FQNEAQ. CDR3 length equals 13 residues. V gave up 2 bases and J gave up 3 bases, with 8 bases separating them. The CDR3 bases are TGTGCCAGCAGCTTATCAACCGGCTACGAGCAGTACTTC. It is translated as CASSLSTGYEQYF.

This clone has a single count. Here the CDR3 reads CASSQVAGGQPQHF. CDR3 DNA: TGTGCCAGCAGTCAAGTAGCAGGAGGTCAGCCCCAGCATTTT. The V and J genes are TRBV2 and TRBJ1-5, with D unresolved. Germline V lookup: CDR1 SNHLY, CDR2 FYNNEI. The V end was cut by 5 bases, the J end by 6 bases, with 14 bases between. The CDR3 runs 14 residues.

V usage is TRBV28 and J usage is TRBJ2-3; 9 nucleotides match TRBD2. Germline trimming cut 11 bases from V and 2 bases from J; bases unmatched to any gene: 11. The CDR3 contains 15 residues. The V gene's germline CDR1 is MDHEN and CDR2 SYDVKM. CDR3 protein: CAAVLGGRATDTQYF. As DNA, the CDR3 is TGTGCCGCCGTACTAGGCGGGAGGGCCACAGATACGCAGTATTTT. The full variable domain, in which reference TRBV28 and TRBJ2-3 provide the parts outside the CDR3, is DVKVTQSSRYLVKRTGEKVFLECVQDMDHENMFWYRQDPGLGLRLIYFSYDVKMKEKGDIPEGYSVSREKKERFSLILESASTNQTSMYLCAAVLGGRATDTQYFGPGTRLTVL.

This clone was counted between two and nine times. This chain uses TRBV5-4 with TRBJ2-7, with D perhaps matching TRBD2 (6 bases). Trimming removed 1 base from V and 3 bases from J, with 11 bases in between. The CDR3 is 14 amino acids. Germline V CDR1 and CDR2: SGHNT, YYREEE (reference sequence). The CDR3 nucleotides are TGTGCCAGCAGCTTGTCCGGGAGTTTCTACGAGCAGTACTTC. It specifies CASSLSGSFYEQYF. Based on the CDR3 plus reference TRBV5-4 and TRBJ2-7, the full variable domain is ETGVTQSPTHLIKTRGQQVTLRCSSQSGHNTVSWYQQALGQGPQFIFQYYREEENGRGNFPPRFSGLQFPNYSSELNVNALELDDSALYLCASSLSGSFYEQYFGPGTRLTVT.

The chain combines TRBV7-9 with TRBJ1-3; 9 nucleotides match TRBD1. This CDR3 is 14 amino acids long. After removal of 6 bases from V and 1 base from J, the junction contained 1 base not matched to a gene. Germline V CDR1 and CDR2: SEHNR, FQNEAQ (reference sequence). The CDR3 loop is CASRGTGSGNTIYF. DNA for the CDR3: TGTGCCAGCAGGGGGACAGGGTCTGGAAACACCATATATTTT.

The CDR3 loop reads CASSITRDRGNSPLHF. Written as DNA, the CDR3 is TGTGCCAGTAGTATAACTCGGGACAGGGGTAATTCACCCCTCCACTTT. The chain links TRBV19 to TRBJ1-6; 10 bases are shared with TRBD1. Germline V gene lookup returns CDR1 LNHDA and CDR2 SQIVND (reference sequence). This CDR3 has 16 amino acids. V was pared by 2 bases and J by 6 bases, with 4 bases of the junction left unmatched.

This clone was detected only once. CDR3 sequence reads: CASSFARRLVEQYF. DNA of the CDR3: TGTGCCAGCAGTTTTGCTAGACGTCTGGTTGAGCAGTACTTC. The V and J genes are TRBV28 and TRBJ2-7; D call uncertain. The CDR3 runs to 14 residues. The V end was cut by 3 bases, the J end by 7 bases, with 16 bases between. Germline CDR1 and CDR2: MDHEN and SYDVKM.

The gene calls are TRBV6-1 and TRBJ2-7; a weak D match, TRBD1 (6 bases). The CDR3 extends over 16 amino acids. V was cut by 4 bases and J by 4 bases, with 20 bases left in between. Per the germline V gene, CDR1 is MNHNS and CDR2 is SASEGT. CDR3 in DNA: TGTGCCAGCAGTGCTTGGGACGTTGGGGGCGGGTACGAGCAGTACTTC. As protein: CASSAWDVGGGYEQYF.

The J gene is TRBJ1-5, the V gene TRBV7-2; no firm D call. The ends were cut back, 0 bases at V and 4 bases at J, with 4 bases in the middle. Per the germline V gene, CDR1 is SGHTA and CDR2 is FQGNSA. The CDR3 is 13 amino acids. The CDR3 protein is CASSLAPNQPQHF. The CDR3 DNA follows: TGTGCCAGCAGCTTAGCTCCTAATCAGCCCCAGCATTTT.

The gene calls are TRBV28 and TRBJ2-7; 8 positions agree with TRBD1. Germline CDR1 MDHEN, CDR2 SYDVKM. The CDR3 consists of 16 residues. J was trimmed by 2 bases and V by 7 bases; bases with no gene match: 13. CDR3 residues: CASTQTGAPSTYEQYF. For the CDR3, the DNA is TGTGCCAGCACCCAGACAGGGGCACCATCCACCTACGAGCAGTACTTC. The full variable domain, completed using reference TRBV28 and TRBJ2-7, is DVKVTQSSRYLVKRTGEKVFLECVQDMDHENMFWYRQDPGLGLRLIYFSYDVKMKEKGDIPEGYSVSREKKERFSLILESASTNQTSMYLCASTQTGAPSTYEQYFGPGTRLTVT.

This clone was found once. The V and J genes are TRBV5-1 and TRBJ2-7, with 9 positions matching TRBD1. Trimming at V came to 4 bases and at J to 6 bases, leaving 11 bases not matched to a gene. Looked up from germline, CDR1 is SGHRS and CDR2 is YFSETQ. The CDR3 extends over 15 amino acids. The chain's CDR3 is CASSPGTGKGGEQYF. In DNA, the CDR3 is TGCGCCAGCAGCCCTGGGACAGGGAAAGGGGGCGAGCAGTACTTC. Looking up the rest from reference TRBV5-1 and TRBJ2-7 gives the full variable domain: KAGVTQTPRYLIKTRGQQVTLSCSPISGHRSVSWYQQTPGQGLQFLFEYFSETQRNKGNFPGRFSGRQFSNSRSEMNVSTLELGDSALYLCASSPGTGKGGEQYFGPGTRLTVT.

This sequence joins TRBV28 and TRBJ1-1; TRBD1 aligns across 7 bases. The CDR3 spans 14 residues. Per germline, CDR1 MDHEN and CDR2 SYDVKM. J lost 3 bases, V lost 4 bases, and 5 bases had no gene match. The CDR3 spells CASSSGGLDTEAFF. The CDR3 DNA reads as TGTGCCAGCAGTTCAGGGGGATTGGACACTGAAGCTTTCTTT.

The chain joins TRBV19 to TRBJ1-2; D is undetermined. Trimming removed 3 bases at V and 4 bases at J, with 6 bases between. This CDR3 is 12 amino acids long. CDR1 and CDR2 (germline): LNHDA, SQIVND (reference sequence). CDR3 sequence: CASSIEGYGYTF. In DNA form, the CDR3 reads TGTGCCAGTAGTATTGAGGGCTATGGCTACACCTTC.

This chain links TRBV29-1 with TRBJ1-2, with D unresolved. Germline values: CDR1 SQVTM, CDR2 ANQGSEA. V gave up 5 bases and J gave up 7 bases, with 11 bases separating them. The CDR3 sequence is 11 residues long. This CDR3 reads CSVPPTGGYTF. As DNA, the CDR3 is TGCAGCGTTCCCCCGACTGGTGGCTACACCTTC.

The chain couples TRBV6-5 to TRBJ1-6; tentative D call: TRBD1 (5 bases). Trimming took 9 bases from V and 0 from J, leaving 12 bases between them. The CDR3 length is 15 residues. Germline V lookup: CDR1 MNHEY, CDR2 SVGAGI. The CDR3 sequence is CASDPRDSYNSPLHF. The CDR3 DNA reads TGTGCCAGTGACCCCAGGGACTCCTATAATTCACCCCTCCACTTT.

The chain recombines TRBV28 with TRBJ2-2, with TRBD1 identical over 7 bases. The CDR3 contains 14 residues. With V trimmed by 3 bases and J by 7 bases, 5 bases remained unmatched. The germline V gene encodes CDR1 MDHEN and CDR2 SYDVKM. Here the CDR3 reads CASSFAGGYGELFF. DNA for the CDR3: TGTGCCAGCAGTTTCGCAGGGGGATACGGGGAGCTGTTTTTT. Full variable domain (remainder filled in from reference TRBV28 and TRBJ2-2): DVKVTQSSRYLVKRTGEKVFLECVQDMDHENMFWYRQDPGLGLRLIYFSYDVKMKEKGDIPEGYSVSREKKERFSLILESASTNQTSMYLCASSFAGGYGELFFGEGSRLTVL.

This clone was counted once. The chain carries TRBV7-9 and TRBJ2-3; a possible D gene is TRBD1 (6 bases). The CDR3 contains 17 residues. Per germline, CDR1 SEHNR and CDR2 FQNEAQ (reference sequence). The V end lost 5 bases, the J end lost 1 base, and 19 bases lay between the germline ends. The CDR3 is CASSLGASGAGTDTQYF. The CDR3 nucleotides are TGTGCCAGCAGCCTCGGTGCGTCAGGGGCAGGCACAGATACGCAGTATTTT.

This chain connects TRBV18 to TRBJ1-1; D is possibly TRBD1 (6 bases). The CDR3 is 14 amino acids. Germline V gives CDR1 KGHSH, CDR2 LQKENI. V was pared by 6 bases and J by 2 bases, with 13 bases between. This CDR3 reads CASSERQVNTEAFF. The CDR3 nucleotides read TGTGCCAGCTCGGAGAGACAGGTCAACACTGAAGCTTTCTTT.

The chain joins TRBV18 to TRBJ1-3; TRBD1 matches 7 bases. The CDR3 extends over 15 amino acids. V shed 3 bases, J shed 2 bases, and the junction held 4 bases outside the gene matches. From germline, CDR1 is KGHSH and CDR2 LQKENI. CDR3 sequence (DNA): TGTGCCAGCTCACCTCCGGACAGGCCTGGAAACACCATATATTTT. Amino acids: CASSPPDRPGNTIYF.

The chain has TRBV28 and TRBJ2-7, with TRBD2 matching over 13 bases. Germline CDR1 reads MDHEN; CDR2 reads SYDVKM. Germline trimming cut 6 bases from V and 5 bases from J; bases unmatched to any gene: 7. The CDR3 runs to 15 residues. CDR3 bases: TGTGCCAGCAGCCCCGGACTAGCGGGAGCCAACGAGCAGTACTTC. Translating it yields CASSPGLAGANEQYF.

V usage is TRBV6-5 and J usage is TRBJ1-1, with D possibly being TRBD1 (5 bases). The CDR3 extends over 14 amino acids. CDR1 and CDR2 from the germline V gene are MNHEY and SVGAGI. Trimming took 7 bases from V and 2 from J, leaving 14 bases between them. CDR3 residues: CASNPEGFNTEAFF. DNA of the CDR3: TGTGCCAGCAACCCGGAGGGGTTTAACACTGAAGCTTTCTTT.

The chain recombines TRBV28 with TRBJ1-5; TRBD1 aligns across 7 bases. The CDR3 consists of 13 residues. Germline trimming cut 7 bases from V and 2 bases from J; bases unmatched to any gene: 2. Germline V gene sequence: CDR1 MDHEN, CDR2 SYDVKM. This CDR3 is CASTTGGNQPQHF. CDR3 coding DNA: TGTGCCAGCACAACAGGGGGCAATCAGCCCCAGCATTTT.

In its sample, this clone was seen once. The V call is TRBV7-3, the J call TRBJ2-2, with 7 bases aligning to TRBD2. CDR3 length: 15 amino acids. V lost 3 bases and J lost 2; bases outside the gene matches: 3. Germline V gives CDR1 SGHTA, CDR2 FQGTGA. The CDR3 DNA reads as TGTGCCAGCAGCTTGGGCGGGAGCAACACCGGGGAGCTGTTTTTT. It specifies CASSLGGSNTGELFF.

This clone was found once. The V and J genes are TRBV4-1 and TRBJ1-3; 9 nucleotides line up with TRBD1. Trimming took 0 bases from V and 0 from J; bases not matched to a gene: 3. The CDR3 has 17 amino acids. Germline values: CDR1 MGHRA, CDR2 YSYEKL. CDR3 sequence (DNA): TGCGCCAGCAGCCAAGACGGGACAGGGAGCTCTGGAAACACCATATATTTT. Protein sequence: CASSQDGTGSSGNTIYF.